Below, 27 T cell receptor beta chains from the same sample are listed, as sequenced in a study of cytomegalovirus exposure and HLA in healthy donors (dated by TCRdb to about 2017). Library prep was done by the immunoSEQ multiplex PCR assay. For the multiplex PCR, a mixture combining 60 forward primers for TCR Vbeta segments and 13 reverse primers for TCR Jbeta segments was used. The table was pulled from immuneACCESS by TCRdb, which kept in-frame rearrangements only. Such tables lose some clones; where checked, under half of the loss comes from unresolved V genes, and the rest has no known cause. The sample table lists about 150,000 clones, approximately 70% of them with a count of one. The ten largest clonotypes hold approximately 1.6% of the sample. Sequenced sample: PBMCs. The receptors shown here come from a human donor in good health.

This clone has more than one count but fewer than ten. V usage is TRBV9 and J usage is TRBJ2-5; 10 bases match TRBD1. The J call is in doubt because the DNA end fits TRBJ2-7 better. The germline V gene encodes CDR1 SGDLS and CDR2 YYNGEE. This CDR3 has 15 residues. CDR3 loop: CASSASTGGAYEQYF. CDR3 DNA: TGTGCCAGCAGCGCCTCGACAGGGGGCGCGTACGAGCAGTACTTC.

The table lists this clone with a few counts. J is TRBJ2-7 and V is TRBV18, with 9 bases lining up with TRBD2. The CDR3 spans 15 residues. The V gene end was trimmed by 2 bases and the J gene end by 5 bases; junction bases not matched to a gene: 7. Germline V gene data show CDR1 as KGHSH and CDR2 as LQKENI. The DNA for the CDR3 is TGTGCCAGCTCACCAGGCAGCGGGAGGACGGACGAGCAGTACTTC. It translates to CASSPGSGRTDEQYF.

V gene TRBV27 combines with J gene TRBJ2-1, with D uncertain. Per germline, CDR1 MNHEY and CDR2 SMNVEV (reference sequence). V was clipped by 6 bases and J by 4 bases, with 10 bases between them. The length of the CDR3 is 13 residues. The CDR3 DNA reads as TGTGCCAGCAGCCAAGGAGAGTACAATGAGCAGTTCTTC. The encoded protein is CASSQGEYNEQFF.

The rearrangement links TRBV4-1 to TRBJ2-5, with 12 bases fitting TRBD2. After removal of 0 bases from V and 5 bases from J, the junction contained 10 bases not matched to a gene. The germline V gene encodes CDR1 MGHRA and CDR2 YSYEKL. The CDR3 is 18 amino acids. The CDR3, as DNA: TGCGCCAGCAGCCAAGATCCGCCGCTAGCGGGAGGGCGGGAGACCCAGTACTTC. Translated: CASSQDPPLAGGRETQYF.

CDR3 loop: CASSPPRGGRGNEQFF. The CDR3 region has the DNA TGTGCCAGCTCACCCCCCCGTGGGGGGAGGGGGAATGAGCAGTTCTTC. The rearrangement joins TRBV18 to TRBJ2-1; weak D call: TRBD2 (7 bases). Germline assignment: CDR1 KGHSH and CDR2 LQKENI. Between the trimmed V and J ends, which lost 3 bases and 7 bases, there was a span of 19 bases. This CDR3 is 16 amino acids long.

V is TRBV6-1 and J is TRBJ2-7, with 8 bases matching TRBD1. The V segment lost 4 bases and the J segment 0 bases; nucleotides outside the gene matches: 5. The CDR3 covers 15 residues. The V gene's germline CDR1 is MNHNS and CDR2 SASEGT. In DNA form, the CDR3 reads TGTGCCAGCAGTGTTTGGGGACAGGACTCCTACGAGCAGTACTTC. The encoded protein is CASSVWGQDSYEQYF.

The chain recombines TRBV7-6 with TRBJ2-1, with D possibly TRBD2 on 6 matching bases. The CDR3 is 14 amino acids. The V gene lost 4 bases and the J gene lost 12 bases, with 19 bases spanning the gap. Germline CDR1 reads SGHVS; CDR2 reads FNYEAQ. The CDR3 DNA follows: TGTGCCAGCAGCTCCCCTAGCGTCGGGAGAGCGCAGTTCTTC. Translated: CASSSPSVGRAQFF.

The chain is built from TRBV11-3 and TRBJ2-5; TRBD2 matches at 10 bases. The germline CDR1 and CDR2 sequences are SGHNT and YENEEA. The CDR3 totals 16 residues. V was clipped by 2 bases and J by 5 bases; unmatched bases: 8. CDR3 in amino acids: CASSLRSGRADETQYF. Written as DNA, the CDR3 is TGTGCCAGCAGCTTACGGAGCGGGAGGGCCGATGAGACCCAGTACTTC.

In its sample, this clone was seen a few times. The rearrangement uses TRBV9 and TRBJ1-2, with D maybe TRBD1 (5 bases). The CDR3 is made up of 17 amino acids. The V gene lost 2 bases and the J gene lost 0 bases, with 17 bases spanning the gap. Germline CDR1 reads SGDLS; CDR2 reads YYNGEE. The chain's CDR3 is CASSVSDPRQSNYGYTF. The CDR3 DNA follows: TGTGCCAGCAGCGTCTCTGACCCGAGACAGTCTAACTATGGCTACACCTTC.

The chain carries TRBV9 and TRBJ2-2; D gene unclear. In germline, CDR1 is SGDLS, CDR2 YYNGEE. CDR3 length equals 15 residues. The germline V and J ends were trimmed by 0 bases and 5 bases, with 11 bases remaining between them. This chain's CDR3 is CASSVEAGGTGELFF. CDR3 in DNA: TGTGCCAGCAGCGTAGAGGCAGGTGGAACCGGGGAGCTGTTTTTT.

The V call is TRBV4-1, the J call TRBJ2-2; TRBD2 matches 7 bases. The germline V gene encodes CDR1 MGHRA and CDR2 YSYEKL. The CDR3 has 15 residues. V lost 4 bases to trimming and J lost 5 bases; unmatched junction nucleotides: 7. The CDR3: CASSPLVRETGELFF. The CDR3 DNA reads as TGCGCCAGCAGCCCCCTGGTGCGGGAGACCGGGGAGCTGTTTTTT.

The CDR3 bases are TGTGCCAGCAGCGTTTCCCAGCAAGAGACCCAGTACTTC. Translated, it gives CASSVSQQETQYF. The chain couples TRBV9 to TRBJ2-5; D gene ambiguous. This CDR3 contains 13 residues. CDR1 SGDLS and CDR2 YYNGEE come from the germline V gene. V gave up 2 bases and J gave up 2 bases, with 7 bases separating them.

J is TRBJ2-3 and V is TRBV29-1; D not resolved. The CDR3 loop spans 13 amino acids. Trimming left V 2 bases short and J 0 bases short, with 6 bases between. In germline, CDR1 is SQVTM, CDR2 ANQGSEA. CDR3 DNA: TGCAGCGTTGAATCCGGGAGCACAGATACGCAGTATTTT. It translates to CSVESGSTDTQYF.

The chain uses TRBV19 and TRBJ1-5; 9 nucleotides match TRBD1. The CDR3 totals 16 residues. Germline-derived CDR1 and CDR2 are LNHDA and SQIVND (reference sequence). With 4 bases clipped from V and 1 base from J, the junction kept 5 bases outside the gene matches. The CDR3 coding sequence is TGTGCCAGTAGTACGACAGGGGGGATCAGCAATCAGCCCCAGCATTTT. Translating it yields CASSTTGGISNQPQHF.

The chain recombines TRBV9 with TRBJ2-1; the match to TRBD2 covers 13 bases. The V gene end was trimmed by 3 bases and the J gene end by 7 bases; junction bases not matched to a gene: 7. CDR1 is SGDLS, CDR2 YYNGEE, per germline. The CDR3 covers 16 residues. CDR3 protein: CASSGLLAGGINEQFF. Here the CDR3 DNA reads TGTGCCAGCAGCGGGCTACTAGCGGGAGGGATAAATGAGCAGTTCTTC.

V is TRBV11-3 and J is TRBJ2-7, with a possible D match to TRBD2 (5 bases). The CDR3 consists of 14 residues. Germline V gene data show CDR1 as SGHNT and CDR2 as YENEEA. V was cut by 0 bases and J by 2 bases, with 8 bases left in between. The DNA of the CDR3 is TGTGCCAGCAGCTTAGAACAACTAGCCTACGAGCAGTACTTC. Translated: CASSLEQLAYEQYF.

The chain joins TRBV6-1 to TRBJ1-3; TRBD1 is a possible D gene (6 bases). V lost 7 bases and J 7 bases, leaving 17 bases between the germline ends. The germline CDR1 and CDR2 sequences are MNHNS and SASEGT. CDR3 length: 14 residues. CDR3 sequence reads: CASTGSGGLNTIYF. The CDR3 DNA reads TGTGCCAGCACCGGGAGCGGGGGGCTTAACACCATATATTTT.

CDR3 nucleotides: TGTGCCACCAGCAGAGGACTAGCGTTCAATGAGCAGTTCTTC. Encoded protein: CATSRGLAFNEQFF. The gene calls are TRBV15 and TRBJ2-1, with TRBD2 matching 8 bases. The CDR3 is 14 residues long. V lost 1 base to trimming and J lost 6 bases; unmatched junction nucleotides: 2. Germline V gives CDR1 LNHNV, CDR2 YYDKDF (reference sequence).

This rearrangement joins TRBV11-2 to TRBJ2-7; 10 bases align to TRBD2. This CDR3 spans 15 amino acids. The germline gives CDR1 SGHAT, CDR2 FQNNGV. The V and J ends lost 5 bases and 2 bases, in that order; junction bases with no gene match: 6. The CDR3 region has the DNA TGTGCCAGCAGCCTAGCGGGAGTGGACCCCTACGAGCAGTACTTC. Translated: CASSLAGVDPYEQYF.

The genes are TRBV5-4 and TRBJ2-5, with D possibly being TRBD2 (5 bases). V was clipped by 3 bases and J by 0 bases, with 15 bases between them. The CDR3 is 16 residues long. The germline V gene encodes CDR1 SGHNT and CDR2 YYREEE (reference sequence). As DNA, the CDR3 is TGTGCCAGCAGCTCCTCCCGGCCGGGATACCAAGAGACCCAGTACTTC. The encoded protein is CASSSSRPGYQETQYF.

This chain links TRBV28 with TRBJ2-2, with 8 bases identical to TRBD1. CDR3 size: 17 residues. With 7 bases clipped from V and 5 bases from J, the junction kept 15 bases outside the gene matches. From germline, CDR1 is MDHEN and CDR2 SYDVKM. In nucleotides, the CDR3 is TGTGCCAGCACCCCCTTCCGAGGACAGGGTCGAACCGGGGAGCTGTTTTTT. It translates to CASTPFRGQGRTGELFF.

CDR3 in amino acids: CASSSRQWGNTEAFF. In DNA form, the CDR3 reads TGCGCCAGCAGCTCTCGACAGTGGGGGAACACTGAAGCTTTCTTT. The V and J genes are TRBV5-1 and TRBJ1-1; D is perhaps TRBD1 (5 bases). CDR1 is SGHRS, CDR2 YFSETQ, per germline. V was shortened by 3 bases and J by 1 base, with 13 bases between the two germline ends. CDR3 length: 15 residues.

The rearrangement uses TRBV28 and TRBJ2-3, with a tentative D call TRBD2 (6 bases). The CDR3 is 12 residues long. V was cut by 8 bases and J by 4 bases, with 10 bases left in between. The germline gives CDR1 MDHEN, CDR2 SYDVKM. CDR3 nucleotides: TGTGCCAGCGAGACTAGTTCAGATACGCAGTATTTT. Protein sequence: CASETSSDTQYF.

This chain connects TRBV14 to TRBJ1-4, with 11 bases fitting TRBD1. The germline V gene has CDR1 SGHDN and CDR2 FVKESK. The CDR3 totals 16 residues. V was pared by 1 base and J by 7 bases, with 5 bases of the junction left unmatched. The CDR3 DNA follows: TGTGCCAGCAGCCAAGTCCGGACAGGGGGCTTTGAAAAACTGTTTTTT. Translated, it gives CASSQVRTGGFEKLFF. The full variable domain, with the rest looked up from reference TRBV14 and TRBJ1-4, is EAGVTQFPSHSVIEKGQTVTLRCDPISGHDNLYWYRRVMGKEIKFLLHFVKESKQDESGMPNNRFLAERTGGTYSTLKVQPAELEDSGVYFCASSQVRTGGFEKLFFGSGTQLSVL.

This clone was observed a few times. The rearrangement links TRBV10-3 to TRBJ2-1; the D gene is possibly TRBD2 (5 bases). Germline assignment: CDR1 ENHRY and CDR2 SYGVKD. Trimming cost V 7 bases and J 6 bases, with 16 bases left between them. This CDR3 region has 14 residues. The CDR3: CAITSSGAANEQFF. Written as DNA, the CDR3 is TGTGCCATCACTTCCAGCGGAGCCGCCAATGAGCAGTTCTTC.

CDR3 nucleotides: TGTGCCAGTAGTATCCGATCTGGAGGGACAGCATATAGCAATCAGCCCCAGCATTTT. It is translated as CASSIRSGGTAYSNQPQHF. J is TRBJ1-5 and V is TRBV19; 7 bases match TRBD1. Germline CDR1 is LNHDA and CDR2 is SQIVND (reference sequence). The CDR3 has 19 amino acids. J gave up 0 bases and V 3 bases, and 14 bases lay outside the gene matches.

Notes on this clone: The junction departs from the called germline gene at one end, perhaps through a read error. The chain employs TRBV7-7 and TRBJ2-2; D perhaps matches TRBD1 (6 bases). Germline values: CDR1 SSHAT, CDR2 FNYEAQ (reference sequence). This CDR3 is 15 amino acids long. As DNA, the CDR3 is TGTGCTAGCAGCCAGGACAGCCCGTACACCGGGGAGCTGTTTTTT. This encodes CASSQDSPYTGELFF.